What follows are 21 T cell receptor beta chains derived from one specimen sequenced in a study of cytomegalovirus exposure and HLA in healthy donors (dated by TCRdb to the late 2010s). The protocol used for the library was the immunoSEQ multiplex PCR assay. For the multiplex PCR, a mixture combining 60 forward primers for TCR Vbeta segments and 13 reverse primers for TCR Jbeta segments was used. The source is immuneACCESS, and TCRdb retained only in-frame sequences with V and J called. Part of the clones is not carried over; for the studies checked, unresolved V genes explain less than half of this, and the remainder is unexplained. This sample lists over 75,000 clones; roughly 86% were detected once. In total, the top ten clones hold roughly 9% of the sample. Sequenced input: PBMCs. Receptors originate from a man younger than 45 in good health and CMV-seropositive.

This sequence joins TRBV27 and TRBJ2-1; D is unresolved. The V gene lost 6 bases and the J gene lost 6 bases, with 6 bases spanning the gap. The CDR3 is 11 amino acids. Germline V gene data show CDR1 as MNHEY and CDR2 as SMNVEV (reference sequence). CDR3 in amino acids: CASRFLNEQFF. CDR3 nucleotide sequence: TGTGCCAGCAGATTCCTCAATGAGCAGTTCTTC.

The chain joins TRBV28 to TRBJ1-2, with 8 bases fitting TRBD1. Trimming at V came to 6 bases and at J to 4 bases, leaving 16 bases not matched to a gene. The CDR3 has 17 amino acids. Germline V CDR1 and CDR2: MDHEN, SYDVKM. The CDR3, as DNA: TGTGCCAGCAGCTTTATGGGCGGACAGGGAATTACCTATGGCTACACCTTC. Protein product: CASSFMGGQGITYGYTF.

The table lists this clone with a few counts. J is TRBJ1-1 and V is TRBV27, with D unresolved. Germline loops: CDR1 MNHEY, CDR2 SMNVEV (reference sequence). This CDR3 region has 13 residues. Trimming removed 0 bases from V and 3 bases from J, with 5 bases in between. CDR3 amino acids: CASSLSRYTEAFF. CDR3 nucleotide sequence: TGTGCCAGCAGTTTATCGCGGTACACTGAAGCTTTCTTT.

This rearrangement joins TRBV30 to TRBJ1-3; 7 positions match TRBD1. There are 18 residues in the CDR3. After removal of 2 bases from V and 4 bases from J, the junction contained 17 bases not matched to a gene. Germline-derived CDR1 and CDR2 are GTSNPN and SVGIG (reference sequence). DNA of the CDR3: TGTGCCTGGAGTCCGCTGTCCCACCACAGGGGAACAGGAAACACCATATATTTT. It is translated as CAWSPLSHHRGTGNTIYF.

The chain links TRBV5-4 to TRBJ2-7, with D hard to call. V dropped 0 bases and J dropped 4 bases, with 8 bases sitting between them. The CDR3 contains 13 residues. Germline V gene sequence: CDR1 SGHNT, CDR2 YYREEE (reference sequence). The CDR3 protein is CASSLGSGYEQYF. In nucleotides, the CDR3 is TGTGCCAGCAGCTTGGGTTCGGGTTACGAGCAGTACTTC.

This chain links TRBV11-2 with TRBJ2-3; weak D call: TRBD1 (5 bases). Germline assignment: CDR1 SGHAT and CDR2 FQNNGV. V was cut by 3 bases and J by 4 bases, with 8 bases left in between. This CDR3 has 13 residues. The CDR3 DNA is TGTGCCAGCAGCTTGGGGCCACCAGATACGCAGTATTTT. Translation: CASSLGPPDTQYF.

The rearrangement joins TRBV30 to TRBJ1-6; D is perhaps TRBD1 (6 bases). In germline, CDR1 is GTSNPN, CDR2 SVGIG (reference sequence). V was pared by 1 base and J by 7 bases, with 20 bases between. This CDR3 is built from 17 residues. The CDR3 DNA reads as TGTGCCTGGAGTGCATCCAGGGGCCCCCCGTGGAATTCACCCCTCCACTTT. Its translation is CAWSASRGPPWNSPLHF.

This clone came up a few times. The chain uses TRBV6-6 and TRBJ1-4; 8 nucleotides match TRBD1. V lost 4 bases and J lost 7; bases outside the gene matches: 8. Germline V CDR1 and CDR2: MNHNY, SVGAGI (reference sequence). CDR3 length: 15 residues. CDR3: CASSFSDRGGEKLFF. The CDR3 DNA is TGTGCCAGCAGTTTCTCAGACAGGGGCGGTGAAAAACTGTTTTTT.

This sequence joins TRBV29-1 and TRBJ2-7, with 7 nucleotides matching TRBD1. Germline CDR1 SQVTM, CDR2 ANQGSEA. The CDR3 runs 16 residues. J lost 0 bases, V lost 3 bases, and 11 bases had no gene match. In DNA form, the CDR3 reads TGCAGCGTTGAGCGGATGGCACAGGGGCCCTCCTACGAGCAGTACTTC. Translating it yields CSVERMAQGPSYEQYF.

The chain uses TRBV10-3 and TRBJ1-1; a weak D match, TRBD1 (6 bases). V lost 0 bases and J lost 10, with 6 bases in between. The germline gives CDR1 ENHRY, CDR2 SYGVKD. The CDR3 sequence is 11 residues long. Here the CDR3 reads CAISESRGAFF. CDR3 DNA: TGTGCCATCAGTGAGTCCAGGGGAGCTTTCTTT.

This clone has just a few counts. CDR3 DNA sequence: TGCGCCAGCAGTCAACCACGGACAGTCCCGTCGCATCAGCCCCAGCATTTT. Its protein is CASSQPRTVPSHQPQHF. This sequence joins TRBV23-1 and TRBJ1-5; maybe TRBD1 (6 bases). TRBV23-1 is given ORF status, its function remaining uncertain. Between the trimmed V and J ends, which lost 2 bases and 5 bases, there was a span of 19 bases. There are 17 residues in the CDR3.

The V gene is TRBV4-1, the J gene TRBJ2-1; TRBD2 matches 7 bases. Per germline, CDR1 MGHRA and CDR2 YSYEKL. The CDR3 spans 15 residues. The junction had 6 bases not matched to a gene; V was cut back by 1 base and J by 6 bases. CDR3 region: CASSQVSGFPNEQFF. The CDR3 DNA reads as TGCGCCAGCAGCCAAGTTAGCGGGTTTCCCAATGAGCAGTTCTTC.

The chain joins TRBV6-5 to TRBJ2-1, with D perhaps TRBD2 (6 bases). Germline V gene data show CDR1 as MNHEY and CDR2 as SVGAGI. CDR3 length: 14 amino acids. Trimming shortened V by 2 bases and J by 6 bases, and 11 bases separated the two germline ends. The CDR3 DNA reads as TGTGCCAGCAGTTACGGGGCGGGACCCAATGAGCAGTTCTTC. This gives the protein CASSYGAGPNEQFF.

The chain recombines TRBV12-2 with TRBJ1-2. TRBV12-2 has pseudogene status. The CDR3 totals 14 residues. The CDR3 DNA reads TGTGCAAGTCGCTTAGAAGGAGGAGGGGATGGCTACACCTTC. This translates into CASRLEGGGDGYTF.

The chain carries TRBV28 and TRBJ2-2; 12 nucleotides match TRBD2. This CDR3 is 22 amino acids long. CDR1 and CDR2 from the germline V gene are MDHEN and SYDVKM. Trimming at V came to 5 bases and at J to 1 base, leaving 20 bases not matched to a gene. This CDR3 reads CASSRRDWTSGKPRGNTGELFF. The CDR3 DNA follows: TGTGCCAGCAGTCGAAGGGATTGGACTAGCGGGAAGCCACGGGGGAACACCGGGGAGCTGTTTTTT.

This chain links TRBV27 with TRBJ2-1; 9 nucleotides align to TRBD2. The V gene end was trimmed by 2 bases and the J gene end by 2 bases; junction bases not matched to a gene: 1. Germline-derived CDR1 and CDR2 are MNHEY and SMNVEV (reference sequence). CDR3 length equals 15 residues. This CDR3 is CASSLAGGTYNEQFF. CDR3 nucleotides: TGTGCCAGCAGTTTAGCGGGAGGGACCTACAATGAGCAGTTCTTC.

The chain couples TRBV5-1 to TRBJ1-2; maybe TRBD1 (6 bases). With 0 bases removed from V and 7 bases from J, the gap between germline ends came to 13 bases. The germline gives CDR1 SGHRS, CDR2 YFSETQ. The CDR3 is made up of 14 amino acids. The CDR3 is CASSLEGQGFGYTF. The CDR3 nucleotides are TGCGCCAGCAGCTTGGAGGGCCAGGGGTTTGGCTACACCTTC.

The chain's CDR3 is CASSPRTGKIRGTEAFF. For the CDR3, the DNA is TGCGCCAGCAGTCCGAGGACAGGGAAGATTAGAGGCACTGAAGCTTTCTTT. The V and J genes are TRBV4-1 and TRBJ1-1, with TRBD1 identical over 8 bases. V was pared by 6 bases and J by 4 bases, with 16 bases of the junction left unmatched. Germline assignment: CDR1 MGHRA and CDR2 YSYEKL. The CDR3 spans 17 residues.

The chain carries TRBV6-5 and TRBJ2-7, with 12 bases matching TRBD1. Per the germline V gene, CDR1 is MNHEY and CDR2 is SVGAGI. This CDR3 is 15 amino acids long. Trimming removed 0 bases from V and 5 bases from J; junction bases left unmatched: 2. The CDR3 sequence: CASSYSGTGGHEQYF. The CDR3 coding sequence is TGTGCCAGCAGTTACTCTGGGACAGGGGGCCACGAGCAGTACTTC.

This sequence joins TRBV19 and TRBJ2-7, with D possibly TRBD2 on 5 matching bases. The CDR3 covers 13 residues. CDR1 and CDR2 (germline): LNHDA, SQIVND (reference sequence). V was pared by 4 bases and J by 6 bases, with 13 bases between. The CDR3 sequence is CASSTAGSGEQYF. CDR3 bases: TGTGCCAGTAGTACGGCGGGTTCGGGCGAGCAGTACTTC.

J is TRBJ1-1 and V is TRBV27; D is perhaps TRBD1 (6 bases). Germline-derived CDR1 and CDR2 are MNHEY and SMNVEV (reference sequence). Trimming cost V 4 bases and J 1 base, with 10 bases left between them. The CDR3 has 14 amino acids. CDR3 DNA: TGTGCCAGCAGTTCTGACAGGAAGAACACTGAAGCTTTCTTT. Translated: CASSSDRKNTEAFF.